The 27 T cell receptor beta chains reported below all come from one sample, sequenced in a study of blood T cells in healthy people across ages. Combining a sample-barcoded 5' primer with a J-beta primer mix, a second PCR ran for roughly 7 to 12 cycles. TCRdb reprocessed the 5' RACE reads with MiXCR, giving one entry per CDR3 protein. The profile shows over 1,500,000 distinct CDR3 sequences, about 39% of them singletons. Sequenced input: blood. The receptors here all came from a human donor in good health.

This clonotype was counted between two and nine times. Here the CDR3 reads CSARNIAQGVGNEQFF. In nucleotides, the CDR3 is TGCAGTGCTAGAAATATCGCACAGGGGGTCGGGAATGAGCAGTTCTTC. The rearrangement links TRBV20-1 to TRBJ2-1; 8 nucleotides agree with TRBD1. The CDR3 runs to 16 residues. The V segment lost 2 bases and the J segment 7 bases; nucleotides outside the gene matches: 13. CDR1 DFQATT and CDR2 SNEGSKA come from the germline V gene (reference sequence).

Only a few counts were recorded for this clonotype. The chain has TRBV11-1 and TRBJ2-1; 11 bases align to TRBD2. The J segment lost 2 bases and the V segment lost 0 bases, leaving 6 bases of the junction unmatched. CDR1 is SGHAT and CDR2 is FQDESV in the germline V gene (reference sequence). This CDR3 has 18 residues. The CDR3 DNA follows: TGTGCCAGCAGCTTAGCGGTACTAGCGGGGGAACCCTACAATGAGCAGTTCTTC. It translates to CASSLAVLAGEPYNEQFF.

The V call is TRBV29-1, the J call TRBJ1-2, with D perhaps matching TRBD1 (6 bases). Trimming took off 7 bases at V and 4 bases at J, with 16 bases between the two ends. Germline V lookup: CDR1 SQVTM, CDR2 ANQGSEA. The CDR3 length is 13 residues. The CDR3 nucleotides read TGCAGCGCCCGACAGGCGGGAGGCTATGGCTACACCTTC. Translation: CSARQAGGYGYTF.

In this sample, this clonotype turned up many times. The CDR3 protein is CASSDPDRGGTDTQYF. In DNA, the CDR3 is TGTGCCAGCAGTGATCCGGACAGAGGGGGCACAGATACGCAGTATTTT. The V call is TRBV2, the J call TRBJ2-3, with TRBD1 as a possible D gene (6 bases). CDR3 length: 16 amino acids. Deletions cut 3 bases from V and 1 base from J, with 14 bases between. Germline V lookup: CDR1 SNHLY, CDR2 FYNNEI.

This clonotype has just a few counts. The chain recombines TRBV7-2 with TRBJ1-2; 7 bases fit TRBD1. J gave up 7 bases and V 5 bases, and 7 bases lay outside the gene matches. Germline V lookup: CDR1 SGHTA, CDR2 FQGNSA. CDR3 length: 13 residues. Here the CDR3 DNA reads TGTGCCAGCAGCAACACAGGGGAAGGTGGCTACACCTTC. This translates into CASSNTGEGGYTF.

This clonotype was counted between two and nine times. The CDR3 loop reads CASSLAQGTTGELFF. In DNA, the CDR3 is TGCGCCAGCAGCTTGGCCCAGGGGACCACCGGGGAGCTGTTTTTT. The chain links TRBV5-1 to TRBJ2-2, with D possibly TRBD1 on 6 matching bases. This CDR3 has 15 amino acids. Trimming stripped 0 bases from V and 4 bases from J, with 10 bases between. Germline assignment: CDR1 SGHRS and CDR2 YFSETQ.

The rearrangement links TRBV12-3 or TRBV12-4 to TRBJ2-1; D not certain. The germline V and J ends were trimmed by 6 bases and 1 base, with 13 bases remaining between them. The CDR3 has 15 amino acids. CDR3 DNA sequence: TGTGCCAGCAGCCTTAGATTGATTTCCTACAATGAGCAGTTCTTC. It codes for CASSLRLISYNEQFF.

The chain combines TRBV20-1 with TRBJ1-2; 10 bases match TRBD1. This CDR3 has 18 residues. Germline V CDR1 and CDR2: DFQATT, SNEGSKA (reference sequence). V was pared by 1 base and J by 4 bases, with 15 bases of the junction left unmatched. CDR3 amino acids: CSARGSPGQGTNSYGYTF. CDR3 DNA sequence: TGCAGTGCTAGAGGCTCTCCGGGACAGGGGACTAATAGCTATGGCTACACCTTC.

The chain has TRBV7-3 and TRBJ2-1; D remains unclear. CDR1 and CDR2 from the germline V gene are SGHTA and FQGTGA. The CDR3 runs 15 residues. Trimming pared 8 bases from V and 0 bases from J, leaving 14 bases between. CDR3 protein: CASALPLSSYNEQFF. The CDR3 nucleotides are TGTGCCAGCGCGTTACCCTTGAGCTCCTACAATGAGCAGTTCTTC.

The chain recombines TRBV6-5 with TRBJ1-3; D is unresolved. The CDR3 sequence is 15 residues long. Per germline, CDR1 MNHEY and CDR2 SVGAGI. Trimming took off 6 bases at V and 4 bases at J, with 16 bases between the two ends. The CDR3 sequence: CASSRGVSEGNTIYF. The CDR3 nucleotides read TGTGCCAGCAGCAGAGGAGTTTCGGAGGGAAACACCATATATTTT.

This clonotype was seen a single time. This chain joins TRBV5-6 and TRBJ2-7; 9 bases map to TRBD2. V lost 2 bases, J lost 10 bases, and 7 bases stayed unmatched. This CDR3 has 13 residues. CDR1 SGHDT and CDR2 YYEEEE come from the germline V gene. For the CDR3, the DNA is TGTGCCAGCAGCTTAATTAGCGGGGGTGGCCAGTACTTC. Translated: CASSLISGGGQYF. The full variable domain, rest sourced from reference TRBV5-6 and TRBJ2-7, is DAGVTQSPTHLIKTRGQQVTLRCSPKSGHDTVSWYQQALGQGPQFIFQYYEEEERQRGNFPDRFSGHQFPNYSSELNVNALLLGDSALYLCASSLISGGGQYFGPGTRLTVT.

This chain connects TRBV20-1 to TRBJ1-1; D is undetermined. The CDR3 totals 13 residues. Germline CDR1 and CDR2: DFQATT and SNEGSKA (reference sequence). Trimming left V 0 bases short and J 2 bases short, with 7 bases between. Here the CDR3 DNA reads TGCAGTGCTAGAGAAAGGCCCAACACTGAAGCTTTCTTT. Protein: CSARERPNTEAFF.

The CDR3 sequence is CSAQPRTDYGYTF. In DNA, the CDR3 is TGCAGTGCCCAGCCCCGGACAGACTATGGCTACACCTTC. This chain joins TRBV20-1 and TRBJ1-2; D may be TRBD1 (6 bases). Trimming cost V 6 bases and J 3 bases, with 14 bases left between them. The CDR3 length is 13 residues. The V gene's germline CDR1 is DFQATT and CDR2 SNEGSKA (reference sequence).

The rearrangement uses TRBV6-2 or TRBV6-3 and TRBJ1-3, with D hard to call. Germline assignment: CDR1 MNHEY and CDR2 SVGEGT. Trimming pared 6 bases from V and 4 bases from J, leaving 1 base between. This CDR3 has 10 residues. The CDR3 DNA is TGTGCCAGCAGGGGAAACACCATATATTTT. Its protein product is CASRGNTIYF.

The genes are TRBV3-1 and TRBJ2-4, with D unclear. This CDR3 comprises 14 residues. From germline, CDR1 is LGHDT and CDR2 YNNKEL (reference sequence). V shed 0 bases and J shed 13 bases, with 16 bases lying between them. The CDR3: CASSQDLGTMRQYF. The CDR3 region has the DNA TGTGCCAGCAGCCAAGATCTCGGCACTATGAGGCAGTACTTC. Using reference TRBV3-1 and TRBJ2-4 for the parts outside the CDR3, the full variable domain is DTAVSQTPKYLVTQMGNDKSIKCEQNLGHDTMYWYKQDSKKFLKIMFSYNNKELIINETVPNRFSPKSPDKAHLNLHINSLELGDSAVYFCASSQDLGTMRQYFGAGTRLSVL.

V and J are TRBV20-1 and TRBJ2-1, with TRBD1 as a possible D gene (5 bases). The germline V gene has CDR1 DFQATT and CDR2 SNEGSKA (reference sequence). V was shortened by 5 bases and J by 0 bases, with 11 bases between the two germline ends. This CDR3 region has 14 residues. The DNA of the CDR3 is TGCAGTGCTGAGCAGGGTGGCTCCTACAATGAGCAGTTCTTC. Translation gives CSAEQGGSYNEQFF.

On this clonotype: A read error may produce the germline difference seen at one junction end. The chain has TRBV14 and TRBJ2-2; D uncertain. The CDR3 contains 14 residues. Germline V gene data show CDR1 as SGHDN and CDR2 as FVKESK. The CDR3 bases are TGTGCCGGCAGCCAAGATCTAAACACCGGGGAGCTGTTTTTT. Protein sequence: CAGSQDLNTGELFF.

The chain couples TRBV10-3 to TRBJ2-4; 9 bases are shared with TRBD1. The J call may be incorrect, as the DNA end agrees better with TRBJ2-7. The CDR3 is 14 amino acids. From germline, CDR1 is ENHRY and CDR2 SYGVKD. CDR3 sequence (DNA): TGTGCCATCAGTGGAAGGGACAGGGAGTACGAGCAGTACTTC. This translates into CAISGRDREYEQYF.

Remarks on this clonotype: A clone one base away is much larger, so this may be a read error. This rearrangement joins TRBV29-1 to TRBJ2-1, with TRBD1 matching over 8 bases. J was trimmed by 0 bases and V by 7 bases; bases with no gene match: 17. The CDR3 is 18 amino acids. Per germline, CDR1 SQVTM and CDR2 ANQGSEA. The CDR3 bases are TGCAGCGCCCTAAACATGGACAGGGAATCGAGCTCCTACAATGAGCAGTTCTTC. This translates into CSALNMDRESSSYNEQFF.

Remarks on this clonotype: One junction end disagrees with the germline gene, perhaps due to a read error. This chain joins TRBV5-1 and TRBJ2-5; 9 positions agree with TRBD2. CDR1 is SGHRS and CDR2 is YFSETQ in the germline V gene. This CDR3 region has 15 residues. The CDR3 sequence is CACRFSGGTPETQYF. The CDR3 bases are TGCGCCTGCAGATTCAGCGGGGGGACCCCCGAGACCCAGTACTTC.

This clonotype was found a few times. V usage is TRBV28 and J usage is TRBJ2-7; 10 bases align to TRBD2. V trimming: 5 bases; J trimming: 4 bases; junction bases outside the gene matches: 8. CDR3 length: 15 amino acids. The germline CDR1 and CDR2 sequences are MDHEN and SYDVKM. The CDR3 sequence: CASSPQRGGGYEQYF. The DNA of the CDR3 is TGTGCCAGCAGTCCTCAGCGGGGGGGCGGGTACGAGCAGTACTTC.

Concerning this clonotype: The germline gene is not matched at one end of the junction; a read error may be the cause. V is TRBV9 and J is TRBJ1-3; D gene uncertain. The germline gives CDR1 SGDLS, CDR2 YYNGEE. CDR3 length: 12 residues. CDR3 sequence reads: CASSVGGSTIYF. The CDR3 region has the DNA TGTGCCAGCAGCGTAGGCGGAAGCACCATATATTTT.

This clonotype was seen once. The chain carries TRBV2 and TRBJ1-1; 7 nucleotides align to TRBD1. The J segment lost 7 bases and the V segment lost 6 bases, leaving 17 bases of the junction unmatched. Germline loops: CDR1 SNHLY, CDR2 FYNNEI. The CDR3 runs 16 residues. The CDR3 region is CASRESQQGWLGEAFF. The DNA of the CDR3 is TGTGCCAGCAGGGAAAGTCAACAGGGGTGGTTAGGTGAAGCTTTCTTT.

This clonotype occurred a few times. The genes are TRBV12-3 or TRBV12-4 and TRBJ1-1; D remains unclear. Trimming took 3 bases from V and 4 from J, leaving 12 bases between them. The CDR3 runs 14 residues. DNA for the CDR3: TGTGCCAGCAGTTTTGACGGTTTGGGCACTGAAGCTTTCTTT. The encoded protein is CASSFDGLGTEAFF.

This sequence joins TRBV27 and TRBJ2-3; tentatively, D is TRBD1 or TRBD2 (6 bases each). Trimming removed 5 bases from V and 10 bases from J, with 13 bases in between. The CDR3 runs to 12 residues. The germline V gene encodes CDR1 MNHEY and CDR2 SMNVEV (reference sequence). The CDR3 loop is CASSPTRGAQYF. The CDR3 DNA sequence: TGTGCCAGCAGTCCGACAAGGGGGGCGCAGTATTTT.

A few counts support this clonotype. The chain uses TRBV5-1 and TRBJ2-1; 8 bases map to TRBD1. Germline CDR1 and CDR2: SGHRS and YFSETQ. The CDR3 is made up of 14 amino acids. Trimming at V came to 5 bases and at J to 6 bases, leaving 7 bases not matched to a gene. DNA of the CDR3: TGCGCCAGCAGACGGCAGGGGGCCGGCAATGAGCAGTTCTTC. Protein product: CASRRQGAGNEQFF. The full variable domain, in which reference TRBV5-1 and TRBJ2-1 provide the parts outside the CDR3, is KAGVTQTPRYLIKTRGQQVTLSCSPISGHRSVSWYQQTPGQGLQFLFEYFSETQRNKGNFPGRFSGRQFSNSRSEMNVSTLELGDSALYLCASRRQGAGNEQFFGPGTRLTVL.

The sample holds one count of this clonotype. This chain joins TRBV11-2 and TRBJ2-7; D gene uncertain. CDR3 length equals 14 residues. V gave up 5 bases and J gave up 3 bases, with 14 bases separating them. Per germline, CDR1 SGHAT and CDR2 FQNNGV. CDR3 protein: CASSREYSRYEQYF. The CDR3 DNA reads TGTGCCAGCAGCCGAGAGTATAGCCGCTACGAGCAGTACTTC. The full variable domain, rest sourced from reference TRBV11-2 and TRBJ2-7, is EAGVAQSPRYKIIEKRQSVAFWCNPISGHATLYWYQQILGQGPKLLIQFQNNGVVDDSQLPKDRFSAERLKGVDSTLKIQPAKLEDSAVYLCASSREYSRYEQYFGPGTRLTVT.